One sample yielded the 8 T cell receptor beta chains listed below, sequenced in a study of tissue T cells after allogeneic stem cell transplantation. Profiling relied on immunoSEQ multiplex PCR, and the TCRdb table lists in-frame clones only, not all of them. Seen here are over 1,000 clones, roughly half observed once, and the top ten hold less than 45%. Time point noted: mouse harvest day 14 after allogeneic transplant. Each mouse received 10^7 T-cell-depleted marrow cells plus 10^6 splenic CD5+ T cells by tail vein. The sequencing input was spleen. All receptors come from a female BALB/c mouse given C57BL/6 T cells with graft-versus-host disease after an allogeneic hematopoietic cell transplant.

A single count supports this clone. Gene and germline names: mouse. The CDR3 goes on 1 residue after the read ends, and that part is filled in from the germline J gene. The chain has TRBV13-2 and TRBJ1-4, with a tentative D call TRBD1 (6 bases). The CDR3 runs to 15 residues. Looked up from germline, CDR1 is NNHNN and CDR2 is SYGAGS (reference sequence). Trimming removed 3 bases at V and 2 bases at J, with 11 bases between. The CDR3 DNA, read in part, is TGTGCCAGCGGTGCCCGGGACAAATCCAACGAAAGATTATTT. This encodes CASGARDKSNERLF. The full CDR3 protein is CASGARDKSNERLFF.

This clone was recorded a few times. Gene names and germline refer to mouse. Coverage ceases 1 residue before the CDR3 finishes, and the germline J gene fills in the end. The V call is TRBV19, the J call TRBJ1-4; D not resolved. Trimming removed 0 bases at V and 0 bases at J, with 6 bases between. The CDR3 is made up of 15 amino acids. Germline V gene data show CDR1 as FNHDT and CDR2 as SITEND (reference sequence). CDR3 residues: CASSIETFSNERLFF. Incomplete CDR3 DNA: TGTGCCAGCAGTATAGAGACATTTTCCAACGAAAGATTATTT.

This clone came up a few times. Germline and genes: mouse. The CDR3 end lies 1 residue beyond the end of the read and is filled in from the germline J gene. The genes are TRBV24 and TRBJ2-1; 7 bases align to TRBD1. Trimming at V came to 2 bases and at J to 0 bases, leaving 1 base not matched to a gene. The CDR3 extends over 15 amino acids. The germline V gene has CDR1 KGHTA and CDR2 FRNEEI. This CDR3 reads CASSLPGGNYAEQFF. CDR3 bases read: TGTGCCAGCAGTCTGCCAGGGGGTAACTATGCTGAGCAGTTC.

Concerning this clone itself: Gene names are the mouse ones. The read falls 1 residue short of the CDR3 end, and the missing part is taken from the germline J gene. V and J are TRBV26 and TRBJ2-3, with D tentatively TRBD1 (5 bases). CDR1 and CDR2 from the germline V gene are KGHPV and FQNQEV (reference sequence). V was trimmed by 3 bases and J by 0 bases, leaving 13 bases between them. The CDR3 contains 16 residues. CDR3 protein: CASSLRTRPSAETLYF. The CDR3 bases that were read are TGTGCCAGCAGTCTCCGGACACGTCCTAGTGCAGAAACGCTGTAT.

With regard to this clone: Any gene name here is a mouse gene name. The CDR3 is cut off 1 residue early in the read; its end comes from the germline J gene. This chain joins TRBV13-3 and TRBJ1-2, with D maybe TRBD1 (6 bases). CDR1 NNHDY and CDR2 SYVADS come from the germline V gene. The germline V and J ends were trimmed by 5 bases and 0 bases, with 8 bases remaining between them. This CDR3 contains 13 residues. The CDR3 DNA, read in part, is TGTGCCAGCAGGAGGGGGGCAAACTCCGACTACACC. It encodes CASRRGANSDYT. The CDR3, in full, reads CASRRGANSDYTF.

On this clone: Gene names follow the mouse nomenclature. The CDR3 end falls 1 residue outside the read, so it is completed with the germline J gene. The J gene is TRBJ2-3, the V gene TRBV15; a weak D match, TRBD2 (6 bases). V shed 6 bases and J shed 1 base, with 8 bases lying between them. The CDR3 has 13 residues. Germline CDR1 SGHND, CDR2 FRSKSL. CDR3 sequence: CASRRGGAETLYF. The CDR3 bases that were read are TGTGCCAGCAGACGGGGGGGTGCAGAAACGCTGTAT.

The sample holds a few counts of this clone. Gene names refer to mouse genes. The read terminates 1 residue ahead of where the CDR3 ends, so the germline J gene completes it. V and J are TRBV13-3 and TRBJ2-7, with D possibly TRBD2 on 6 matching bases. Germline CDR1 is NNHDY and CDR2 is SYVADS. CDR3 length: 13 amino acids. The V gene lost 3 bases and the J gene lost 6 bases, with 13 bases spanning the gap. CDR3 residues: CASSARGEFEQYF. The sequenced CDR3 bases are TGTGCCAGCAGTGCCCGGGGGGAATTTGAACAGTAC.

Comments on this clone: Gene names refer to mouse genes. The read falls 1 residue short of the CDR3 end, and the missing part is taken from the germline J gene. This sequence joins TRBV12-2 and TRBJ2-2, with D possibly being TRBD1 (6 bases). V was pared by 0 bases and J by 2 bases, with 18 bases between. The CDR3 consists of 18 residues. The germline V gene has CDR1 SGHLS and CDR2 HYDKME. Here the CDR3 reads CASSLGKAGVGNTGQLYF. The sequenced CDR3 bases are TGTGCCAGCTCTCTCGGAAAGGCAGGGGTGGGGAACACCGGGCAGCTCTAC.